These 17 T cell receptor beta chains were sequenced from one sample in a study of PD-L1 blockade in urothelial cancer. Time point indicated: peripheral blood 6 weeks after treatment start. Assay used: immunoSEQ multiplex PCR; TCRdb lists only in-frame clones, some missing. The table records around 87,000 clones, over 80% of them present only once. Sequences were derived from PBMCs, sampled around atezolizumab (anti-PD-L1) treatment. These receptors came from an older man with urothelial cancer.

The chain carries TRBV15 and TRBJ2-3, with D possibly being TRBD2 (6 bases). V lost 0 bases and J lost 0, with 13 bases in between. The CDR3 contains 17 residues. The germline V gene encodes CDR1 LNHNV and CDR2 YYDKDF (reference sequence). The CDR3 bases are TGTGCCACCAGCAGAGATCGGGGGACTCCTAGCACAGATACGCAGTATTTT. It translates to CATSRDRGTPSTDTQYF.

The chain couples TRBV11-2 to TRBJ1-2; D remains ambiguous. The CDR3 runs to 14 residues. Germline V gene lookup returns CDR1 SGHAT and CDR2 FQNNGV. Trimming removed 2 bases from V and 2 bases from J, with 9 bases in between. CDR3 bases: TGTGCCAGCAGCTTAAACATACAAAACTATGGCTACACCTTC. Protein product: CASSLNIQNYGYTF.

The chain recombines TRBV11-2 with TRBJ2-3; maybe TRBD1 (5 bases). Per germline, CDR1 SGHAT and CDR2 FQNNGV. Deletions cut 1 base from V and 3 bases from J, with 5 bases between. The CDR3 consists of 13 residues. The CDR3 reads CASSLAGTDTQYF. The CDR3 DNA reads TGTGCCAGCAGCTTAGCAGGGACAGATACGCAGTATTTT.

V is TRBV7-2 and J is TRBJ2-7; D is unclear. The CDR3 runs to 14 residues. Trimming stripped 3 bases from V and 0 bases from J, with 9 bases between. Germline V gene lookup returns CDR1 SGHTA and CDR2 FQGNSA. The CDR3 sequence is CASSLYGPSYEQYF. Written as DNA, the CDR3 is TGTGCCAGCAGCTTGTACGGTCCCTCCTACGAGCAGTACTTC.

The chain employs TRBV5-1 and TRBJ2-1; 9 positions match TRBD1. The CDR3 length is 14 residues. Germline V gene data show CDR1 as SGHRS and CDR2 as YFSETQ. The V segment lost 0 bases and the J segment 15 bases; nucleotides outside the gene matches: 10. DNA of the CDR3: TGCGCCAGCAGCTTGGATGGGGCGGGGACAGGGTCGTTCTTC. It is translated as CASSLDGAGTGSFF.

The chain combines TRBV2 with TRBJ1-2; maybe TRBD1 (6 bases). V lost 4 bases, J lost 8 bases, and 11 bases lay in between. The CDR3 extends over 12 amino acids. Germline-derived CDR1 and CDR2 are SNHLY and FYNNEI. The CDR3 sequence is CASSGTAEGYTF. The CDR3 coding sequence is TGTGCCAGCAGTGGGACAGCGGAAGGCTACACCTTC.

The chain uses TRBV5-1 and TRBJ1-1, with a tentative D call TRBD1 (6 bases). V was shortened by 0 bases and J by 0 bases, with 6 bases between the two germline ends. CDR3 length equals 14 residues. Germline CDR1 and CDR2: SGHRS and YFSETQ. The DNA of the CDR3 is TGCGCCAGCAGCTTGGAGGGGGTGAACACTGAAGCTTTCTTT. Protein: CASSLEGVNTEAFF. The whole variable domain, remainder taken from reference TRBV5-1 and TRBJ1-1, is KAGVTQTPRYLIKTRGQQVTLSCSPISGHRSVSWYQQTPGQGLQFLFEYFSETQRNKGNFPGRFSGRQFSNSRSEMNVSTLELGDSALYLCASSLEGVNTEAFFGQGTRLTVV.

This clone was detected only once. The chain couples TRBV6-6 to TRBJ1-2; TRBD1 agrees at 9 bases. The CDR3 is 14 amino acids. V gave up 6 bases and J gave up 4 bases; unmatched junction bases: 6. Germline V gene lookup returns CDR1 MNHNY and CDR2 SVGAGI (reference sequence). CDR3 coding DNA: TGTGCCAGCAGCCCAACGGGACAGGGCTATGGCTACACCTTC. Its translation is CASSPTGQGYGYTF.

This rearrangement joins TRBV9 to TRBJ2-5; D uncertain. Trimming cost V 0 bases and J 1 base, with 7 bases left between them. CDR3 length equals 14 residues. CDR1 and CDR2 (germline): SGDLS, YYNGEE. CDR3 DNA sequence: TGTGCCAGCAGCGTAGGTGAGCGCCAAGAGACCCAGTACTTC. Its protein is CASSVGERQETQYF.

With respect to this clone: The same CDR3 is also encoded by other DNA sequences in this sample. CDR3 region: CASSLDSGYEQYF. The CDR3 DNA sequence: TGCGCCAGCAGCTTGGACAGCGGCTACGAGCAGTACTTC. V gene TRBV5-1 combines with J gene TRBJ2-7, with D possibly TRBD2 on 5 matching bases. The CDR3 runs to 13 residues. The germline V gene has CDR1 SGHRS and CDR2 YFSETQ. V was shortened by 0 bases and J by 3 bases, with 7 bases between the two germline ends.

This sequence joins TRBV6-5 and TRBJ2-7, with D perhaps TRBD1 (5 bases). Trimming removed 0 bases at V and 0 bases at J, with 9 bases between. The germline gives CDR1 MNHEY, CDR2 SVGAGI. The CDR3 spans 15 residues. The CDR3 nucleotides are TGTGCCAGCAGTTACTCAAGAGACAGCTCCTACGAGCAGTACTTC. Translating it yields CASSYSRDSSYEQYF.

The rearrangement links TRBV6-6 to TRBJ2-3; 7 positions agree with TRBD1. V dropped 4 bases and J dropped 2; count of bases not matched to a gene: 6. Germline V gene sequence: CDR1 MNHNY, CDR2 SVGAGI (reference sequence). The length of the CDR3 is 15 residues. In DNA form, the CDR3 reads TGTGCCAGCAGTTTGACAGGGAAGGACACAGATACGCAGTATTTT. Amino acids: CASSLTGKDTDTQYF.

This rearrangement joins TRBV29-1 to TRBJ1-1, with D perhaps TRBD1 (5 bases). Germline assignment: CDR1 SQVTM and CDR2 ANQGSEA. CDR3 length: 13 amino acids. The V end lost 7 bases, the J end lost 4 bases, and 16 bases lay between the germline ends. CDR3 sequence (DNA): TGCAGCGAGAGGGAAGCGGGGGGCACTGAAGCTTTCTTT. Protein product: CSEREAGGTEAFF. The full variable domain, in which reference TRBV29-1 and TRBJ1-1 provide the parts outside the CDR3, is SAVISQKPSRDICQRGTSLTIQCQVDSQVTMMFWYRQQPGQSLTLIATANQGSEATYESGFVIDKFPISRPNLTFSTLTVSNMSPEDSSIYLCSEREAGGTEAFFGQGTRLTVV.

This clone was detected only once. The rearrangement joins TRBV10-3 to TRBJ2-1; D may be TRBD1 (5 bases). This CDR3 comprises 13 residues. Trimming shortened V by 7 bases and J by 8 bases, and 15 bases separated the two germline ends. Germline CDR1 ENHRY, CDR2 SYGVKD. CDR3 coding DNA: TGTGCCATCAAAACACAGGAGACCGATGAGCAGTTCTTC. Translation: CAIKTQETDEQFF.

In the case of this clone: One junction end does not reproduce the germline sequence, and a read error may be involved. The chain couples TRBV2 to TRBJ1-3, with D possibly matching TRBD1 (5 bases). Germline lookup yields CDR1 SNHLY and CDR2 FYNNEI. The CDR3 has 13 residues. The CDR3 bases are TGTGCCAGTGGGCGGGGAGGGGAAAACATCATATATTTT. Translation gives CASGRGGENIIYF.

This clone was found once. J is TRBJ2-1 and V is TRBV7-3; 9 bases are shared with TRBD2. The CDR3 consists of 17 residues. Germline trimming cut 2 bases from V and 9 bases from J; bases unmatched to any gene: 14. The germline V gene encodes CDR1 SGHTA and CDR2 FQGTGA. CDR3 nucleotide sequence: TGTGCCAGCAGCTTATATGGGAATAGCGGGGGACTCAGTGAGCAGTTCTTC. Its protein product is CASSLYGNSGGLSEQFF.

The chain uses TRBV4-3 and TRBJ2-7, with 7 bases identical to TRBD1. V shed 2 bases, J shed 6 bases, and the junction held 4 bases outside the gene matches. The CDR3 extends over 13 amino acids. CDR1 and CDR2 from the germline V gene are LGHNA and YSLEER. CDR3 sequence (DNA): TGCGCCAGCAGCCAAAAGGACAGGAGCGAGCAGTACTTC. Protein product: CASSQKDRSEQYF.